One sample yielded the 5 T cell receptor beta chains listed below, sequenced in a study of blood T cells in healthy people across ages. Primers used in a second PCR of about 7 to 12 cycles were a sample-barcoded 5' primer and a J-beta primer mix. TCRdb re-called the 5' RACE reads with MiXCR, one entry per CDR3 protein. The sample includes about 1 million distinct CDR3 sequences, almost 25% seen only once; the top ten take around 0.7%. This sample was also put to use in a study of T cells of mothers and their children.

Material for sequencing was blood. The receptors shown here come from a girl aged 2 to 10 in good health.

This clonotype turned up a few times. The V and J genes are TRBV3-1 and TRBJ2-1, with 11 bases identical to TRBD2. The CDR3 extends over 14 amino acids. Germline lookup yields CDR1 LGHDT and CDR2 YNNKEL (reference sequence). V lost 7 bases to trimming and J lost 2 bases; unmatched junction nucleotides: 1. The CDR3 loop is CASKLAGAYNEQFF. In DNA, the CDR3 is TGTGCCAGCAAACTAGCGGGAGCCTACAATGAGCAGTTCTTC.

This chain uses TRBV12-3 or TRBV12-4 with TRBJ2-7, with D unresolved. The V end was cut by 5 bases, the J end by 2 bases, with 19 bases between. The CDR3 is 16 amino acids. CDR3 DNA: TGTGCCAGCAGTCATGCCCACTCCGATAGGCCCTACGAGCAGTACTTC. The encoded protein is CASSHAHSDRPYEQYF.

This chain uses TRBV20-1 with TRBJ2-1; D unresolved. The CDR3 sequence is 13 residues long. CDR1 DFQATT and CDR2 SNEGSKA come from the germline V gene (reference sequence). Trimming removed 6 bases at V and 0 bases at J, with 9 bases between. The CDR3 spells CSAEKSSYNEQFF. CDR3 sequence (DNA): TGCAGTGCGGAAAAGAGCTCCTACAATGAGCAGTTCTTC.

This clonotype was observed a few times. The chain links TRBV19 to TRBJ1-2; D unclear. V was pared by 7 bases and J by 8 bases, with 11 bases between. Germline CDR1 LNHDA, CDR2 SQIVND (reference sequence). The CDR3 is made up of 11 amino acids. The CDR3 here is CASNDLRGYTF. The CDR3 nucleotides are TGTGCCAGTAATGATTTGCGAGGCTACACCTTC.

This clonotype has a handful of counts. This chain links TRBV6-2 or TRBV6-3 with TRBJ2-7, with D perhaps TRBD1 (6 bases). Trimming took 3 bases from V and 1 from J, leaving 10 bases between them. CDR3 size: 14 residues. CDR1 is MNHEY and CDR2 is SVGEGT in the germline V gene. CDR3 nucleotide sequence: TGTGCCAGCAGTTATCAGGGGAGATCCTACGAGCAGTACTTC. This sequence encodes CASSYQGRSYEQYF.